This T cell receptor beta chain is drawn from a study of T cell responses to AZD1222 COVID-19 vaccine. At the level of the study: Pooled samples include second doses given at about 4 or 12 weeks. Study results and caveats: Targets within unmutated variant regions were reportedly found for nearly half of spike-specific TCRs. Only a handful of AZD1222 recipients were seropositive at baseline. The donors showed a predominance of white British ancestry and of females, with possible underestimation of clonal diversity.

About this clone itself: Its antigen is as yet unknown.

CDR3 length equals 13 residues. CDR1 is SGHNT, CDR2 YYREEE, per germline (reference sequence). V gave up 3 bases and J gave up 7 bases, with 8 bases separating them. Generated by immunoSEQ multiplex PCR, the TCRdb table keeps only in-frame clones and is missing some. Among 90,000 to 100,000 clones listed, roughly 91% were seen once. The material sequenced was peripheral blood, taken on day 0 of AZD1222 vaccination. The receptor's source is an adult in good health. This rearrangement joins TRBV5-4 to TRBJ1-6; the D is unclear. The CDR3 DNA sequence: TGTGCCAGCAGCTCCTACAAGAATTCACCCCTCCACTTT. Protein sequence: CASSSYKNSPLHF.